The 3 T cell receptor beta chains in this list originate from one sample, sequenced in a study of T cell repertoires in cytomegalovirus infection. TCRdb re-derived calls from the reads in MiXCR, one entry per CDR3 protein. The sample includes roughly 920,000 distinct CDR3 sequences, around 32% of them seen just once. No antigen has been assigned to these receptors. The sample here was cultured CD8+ T cells from PBMCs, taken from culture after CMV antigen stimulation. The receptor set was obtained from a human donor in good health (CMV status not recorded). Some clones in this sample may be carry-over from other donors' samples.

This clonotype was observed a few times. This chain links TRBV2 with TRBJ2-3; D gene unclear. The ends were cut back, 10 bases at V and 0 bases at J, with 17 bases in the middle. Germline assignment: CDR1 SNHLY and CDR2 FYNNEI. CDR3 length: 15 amino acids. CDR3 amino acids: CATIAPSPSTDTQYF. In DNA, the CDR3 is TGTGCCACCATTGCTCCCAGCCCAAGCACAGATACGCAGTATTTT. The whole variable domain, filled in from reference TRBV2 and TRBJ2-3, reads EPEVTQTPSHQVTQMGQEVILRCVPISNHLYFYWYRQILGQKVEFLVSFYNNEISEKSEIFDDQFSVERPDGSNFTLKIRSTKLEDSAMYFCATIAPSPSTDTQYFGPGTRLTVL.

CDR3 sequence reads: CASSRALWEGYTF. The DNA for the CDR3 is TGTGCCAGCAGCCGGGCGCTGTGGGAAGGCTACACCTTC. The chain carries TRBV7-6 and TRBJ1-2; D remains unclear. Per germline, CDR1 SGHVS and CDR2 FNYEAQ. V was shortened by 5 bases and J by 8 bases, with 15 bases between the two germline ends. This CDR3 contains 13 residues.

The chain combines TRBV5-6 with TRBJ1-2; 7 nucleotides line up with TRBD1. J was trimmed by 5 bases and V by 6 bases; bases with no gene match: 16. Per the germline V gene, CDR1 is SGHDT and CDR2 is YYEEEE. CDR3 length: 16 residues. CDR3 coding DNA: TGTGCCAGCATTTCAACGCCACTCGGGACAGCTTATGGCTACACCTTC. It translates to CASISTPLGTAYGYTF.